Listed below are T cell receptor beta chains from one sample, sequenced in a study of regulatory and conventional T cells in RAG deficiency. Libraries were prepared by immunoSEQ multiplex PCR; TCRdb keeps only in-frame clonotypes and omits some of them. The repertoire consists of hundreds of clones, with around 65% occurring once and the leading ten covering roughly two fifths. Sample: CD8+ T cells sorted from blood. Source of these receptors: a human donor with RAG deficiency presenting as severe combined immunodeficiency. CDR3s include the opening cysteine and the closing phenylalanine or tryptophan. The order of the fields is clone size, V gene, J gene, D gene, CDR3 DNA, CDR3 protein. A D gene is named only where the DNA matches it firmly. Clone size appears in some rows only: once, few, many, or a class for an expanded clone.

size: .; V: TRBV27; J: TRBJ2-3; D: TRBD2; DNA: TGTGCCAGCAGATTTGGGGGGGGTCCGCAGTATTTT; CDR3: CASRFGGGPQYF
size: few; V: TRBV7-1; J: TRBJ2-1; D: .; DNA: TGTGCCAGCAGCCAGACGGTTTACAATGAGCAGTTCTTC; CDR3: CASSQTVYNEQFF
size: .; V: TRBV7-2; J: TRBJ2-7; D: TRBD2; DNA: TGTGCCAGCAGCTTAGAGGGACTAGAAGACGAGCAGTACTTC; CDR3: CASSLEGLEDEQYF
size: few; V: TRBV7-3; J: TRBJ2-5; D: .; DNA: TGTGCCAGCAGCGACGGGTACCAAGAGACCCAGTACTTC; CDR3: CASSDGYQETQYF
size: .; V: TRBV29-1; J: TRBJ2-6; D: .; DNA: TGCAGCGTTTGGTTGCCACTAAGCATACAAAGTCGGGCCAACGTCCTGACTTTC; CDR3: CSVWLPLSIQSRANVLTF
size: .; V: TRBV10-3; J: TRBJ1-5; D: .; DNA: TGTGCCATCAGTGAGTCCGCGGGATTCAATCAGCCCCAGCATTTT; CDR3: CAISESAGFNQPQHF
size: few; V: TRBV30; J: TRBJ1-5; D: TRBD1; DNA: TGTGCCTGGAGGACAGGGAGCAATCAGCCCCAGCATTTT; CDR3: CAWRTGSNQPQHF
size: .; V: TRBV27; J: TRBJ1-3; D: .; DNA: TGTGCCAGCAGTTACGGCCGGGCAGCCGGAAACACCATATATTTT; CDR3: CASSYGRAAGNTIYF